This is a list of T cell receptor beta chains from one sample in a study of T cells in Graves' hyperthyroidism and ophthalmopathy. Using its own MiXCR run on the multiplex PCR reads, TCRdb lists one record per CDR3 protein. Of approximately 600,000 distinct CDR3 sequences in the sample, about 14% are singletons; the top ten hold less than 9%. Sequencing was done on a sample of blood. The receptors were gathered from a woman aged 18-35 years with Graves' ophthalmopathy. CDR3s include the opening cysteine and the closing phenylalanine or tryptophan. A D gene is named only where the DNA matches it firmly. Only part of the rows carry a size: once, few, many, or a class if the clone is expanded.

J	D	V	size	CDR3	DNA
TRBJ2-2	TRBD1	TRBV3-1	many	CASSRRPGQGTGSVGELFF	TGTGCCAGCAGCCGTAGACCGGGACAGGGGACAGGATCGGTAGGGGAGCTGTTTTTT
TRBJ2-7	-	TRBV29-1	many	CSVLTGLQSYEQYF	TGCAGCGTTCTGACAGGCCTACAATCCTACGAGCAGTACTTC
TRBJ2-7	TRBD2	TRBV20-1	many	CSARDGRSSGSGAAEQYF	TGCAGTGCTAGAGATGGGAGGAGTAGCGGGAGCGGGGCTGCCGAGCAGTACTTC
TRBJ2-1	-	TRBV7-2	few	CASSFGGPYGGEQFF	TGTGCCAGCAGCTTTGGGGGACCCTATGGGGGAGAGCAGTTCTTC
TRBJ2-1	-	TRBV7-9	many	CASSTGARAYNEQFF	TGTGCCAGCAGCACCGGGGCTAGGGCTTACAATGAGCAGTTCTTC
TRBJ2-7	-	TRBV9	few	CASSVGPGSGYEQYF	TGTGCCAGCAGCGTAGGGCCCGGGAGCGGGTACGAGCAGTACTTC
TRBJ1-1	-	TRBV20-1	few	CSAAPAESGWDPTEAFF	TGCAGTGCTGCCCCGGCGGAGAGTGGGTGGGACCCCACTGAAGCTTTCTTT
TRBJ2-3	TRBD2	TRBV7-9	-	CASSTRSGRTDTQYF	TGTGCCAGCAGCACCCGAAGCGGGAGAACAGATACGCAGTATTTT
TRBJ1-6	-	TRBV11-1	-	CASSYGTINSPLHF	TGTGCCAGCAGCTACGGGACGATTAATTCACCCCTCCACTTT
TRBJ2-7	TRBD1	TRBV3-1	many	CASSPGQSLDEQYF	TGTGCCAGCAGCCCGGGACAGTCTCTGGACGAGCAGTACTTC
TRBJ1-2	-	TRBV4-3	few	CASSQERGNYGYTF	TGCGCCAGCAGCCAAGAGAGGGGAAACTATGGCTACACCTTC
TRBJ2-1	-	TRBV5-1	many	CASSLARGSDEQFF	TGCGCCAGCAGCTTGGCCCGGGGGTCCGATGAGCAGTTCTTC
TRBJ2-1	TRBD1	TRBV29-1	-	CSGGTGTGSYNEQFF	TGCAGCGGGGGAACCGGGACAGGCTCCTACAATGAGCAGTTCTTC
TRBJ2-1	TRBD2	TRBV19	-	CASSDAGGPYNEQFF	TGTGCCAGTAGTGACGCGGGAGGGCCCTACAATGAGCAGTTCTTC
TRBJ2-1	-	TRBV28	-	CASSLRTAYNEQFF	TGTGCCAGCAGTCTAAGGACGGCCTACAATGAGCAGTTCTTC
TRBJ2-1	-	TRBV28	many	CASSLWSTSYNEQFF	TGTGCCAGCAGTTTGTGGAGTACCTCCTACAATGAGCAGTTCTTC
TRBJ2-2	-	TRBV29-1	-	CSVVQGTGELFF	TGCAGCGTTGTACAGGGTACCGGGGAGCTGTTTTTT
TRBJ2-7	TRBD1	TRBV5-1	many	CASSGGTTGGGYEQYF	TGCGCCAGCAGCGGGGGGACTACAGGGGGCGGTTACGAGCAGTACTTC
TRBJ2-1	TRBD2	TRBV6-1	many	CASSYGLAGANYNEQFF	TGTGCCAGCAGTTACGGCCTAGCGGGAGCAAATTACAATGAGCAGTTCTTC
TRBJ1-6	-	TRBV20-1	few	CSAREREAHSPLHF	TGCAGTGCTAGAGAGAGAGAGGCCCATTCACCCCTCCACTTT
TRBJ2-1	-	TRBV7-9	many	CASSLAQGRPFF	TGTGCCAGCAGCTTAGCTCAGGGGAGGCCGTTCTTC
TRBJ2-1	-	TRBV18	many	CASSPSPVDEQFF	TGTGCCAGCTCACCATCCCCAGTCGATGAGCAGTTCTTC
TRBJ2-1	TRBD2	TRBV3-1	many	CASSHGTSYMNEQFF	TGTGCCAGCAGCCACGGGACTAGCTATATGAATGAGCAGTTCTTC
TRBJ1-1	-	TRBV11-2	many	CASSFLPGRDTEAFF	TGTGCCAGCAGCTTTCTTCCGGGTAGAGACACTGAAGCTTTCTTT
TRBJ1-2	TRBD1	TRBV2	many	CASSGTGGGYGYTF	TGTGCCAGCAGTGGGACAGGGGGCGGCTATGGCTACACCTTC
TRBJ2-7	TRBD2	TRBV9	-	CASVAAGLAGSEQYF	TGTGCCAGCGTGGCCGCGGGACTAGCGGGATCCGAGCAGTACTTC
TRBJ2-6	TRBD2	TRBV28	few	CASSKGLADSSGANVLTF	TGTGCCAGCAGTAAGGGACTAGCGGACAGCTCTGGGGCCAACGTCCTGACTTTC
TRBJ2-3	TRBD2	TRBV5-6	many	CASDGRRTSGLDTQYF	TGTGCCAGCGACGGCCGCCGGACTAGTGGGCTAGATACGCAGTATTTT
TRBJ2-2	TRBD2	TRBV3-1	many	CASSPGLAGTGELFF	TGTGCCAGCAGCCCGGGACTAGCGGGAACCGGGGAGCTGTTTTTT
TRBJ2-3	TRBD2	TRBV2	many	CASRLGLALLDTQYF	TGTGCCAGCAGGCTGGGACTAGCGTTGCTAGATACGCAGTATTTT
TRBJ2-3	-	TRBV5-1	many	CASSLWGPPGTDTQYF	TGCGCCAGCAGCTTGTGGGGTCCCCCTGGGACAGATACGCAGTATTTT
TRBJ1-3	-	TRBV11-2	-	CASSLDFSGNTIYF	TGTGCCAGCAGCTTAGACTTCTCTGGAAACACCATATATTTT
TRBJ1-1	-	TRBV12-3/TRBV12-4	few	CASRPEDRLNTEAFF	TGTGCCAGCAGACCGGAGGACAGATTAAACACTGAAGCTTTCTTT
TRBJ2-5	TRBD2	TRBV27	-	CASSRMTSGISQETQYF	TGTGCCAGCAGCCGCATGACTAGCGGGATTTCACAAGAGACCCAGTACTTC
TRBJ1-2	TRBD1	TRBV24-1	few	CATRSGGQGYGYTF	TGTGCCACCAGGAGCGGGGGACAGGGGTATGGCTACACCTTC
TRBJ2-7	TRBD1	TRBV6-1	many	CASSIPGQGDEQYF	TGTGCCAGCAGCATACCGGGACAGGGGGACGAGCAGTACTTC
TRBJ2-2	TRBD2	TRBV2	many	CASSLSAGGFPGELFF	TGTGCCAGCAGTTTGTCAGCGGGAGGGTTTCCCGGGGAGCTGTTTTTT
TRBJ1-2	-	TRBV14	many	CASSQDDANTGYTF	TGTGCCAGCAGCCAAGATGACGCGAACACGGGCTACACCTTC
TRBJ2-2	TRBD2	TRBV24-1	many	CATSDLGPSGNTGELFF	TGTGCCACCAGTGATCTGGGCCCTAGCGGGAATACCGGGGAGCTGTTTTTT
TRBJ2-3	TRBD2	TRBV30	many	CAWRTSGSTDTQYF	TGTGCCTGGAGGACTAGCGGGAGCACAGATACGCAGTATTTT
TRBJ2-3	-	TRBV25-1	-	CASSSKKGHDSTDTQYF	TGTGCCAGCAGTTCAAAGAAGGGCCACGACAGCACAGATACGCAGTATTTT
TRBJ2-3	-	TRBV5-1	many	CASSLLGESTDTQYF	TGCGCCAGCAGCTTGTTAGGGGAGAGCACAGATACGCAGTATTTT
TRBJ1-2	-	TRBV7-9	-	CASTRRGLGYTF	TGTGCCAGCACCCGACGGGGTCTGGGCTACACCTTC
TRBJ2-1	TRBD2	TRBV6-2/TRBV6-3	many	CASSYSRTSGKYNEQFF	TGTGCCAGCAGTTACTCCCGGACTAGCGGAAAGTACAATGAGCAGTTCTTC
TRBJ2-6	-	TRBV7-2	many	CASKDTGANVLTF	TGTGCCAGCAAGGACACTGGGGCCAACGTCCTGACTTTC
TRBJ2-7	TRBD1	TRBV19	few	CATQDRADYEQYF	TGTGCCACCCAGGACAGGGCGGACTACGAGCAGTACTTC
TRBJ2-4	TRBD2	TRBV30	few	CAWRAAGGPNIQYF	TGTGCCTGGAGGGCAGCGGGAGGGCCCAACATTCAGTACTTC
TRBJ1-4	-	TRBV10-3	many	CAAGPGRIEKLFF	TGTGCCGCCGGACCGGGGCGCATAGAAAAACTGTTTTTT
TRBJ1-1	-	TRBV7-9	once	CAGYTRGSTEAFF	TGTGCCGGCTACACGAGAGGGAGCACTGAAGCTTTCTTT
TRBJ2-5	TRBD2	TRBV6-1	many	CASRPGTSGRGETQYF	TGTGCCAGCAGGCCCGGGACTAGCGGGAGAGGAGAGACCCAGTACTTC
TRBJ1-2	TRBD1	TRBV6-1	few	CASREDRGGSYGYTF	TGTGCCAGCCGAGAGGACAGGGGTGGTAGCTATGGCTACACCTTC
TRBJ2-1	-	TRBV7-2	many	CASSLAVGVSGNEQFF	TGTGCCAGCAGCTTAGCGGTGGGGGTTTCTGGGAATGAGCAGTTCTTC
TRBJ2-1	-	TRBV29-1	few	CSVEELRSEQFF	TGCAGCGTTGAAGAATTGCGTAGTGAGCAGTTCTTC
TRBJ1-6	-	TRBV7-9	few	CASSFAGLNSPLHF	TGTGCCAGCAGCTTCGCAGGACTAAATTCACCCCTCCACTTT
TRBJ2-1	TRBD2	TRBV3-1	many	CASSQDSGSSYNEQFF	TGTGCCAGCAGCCAAGATAGCGGGAGCTCCTACAATGAGCAGTTCTTC